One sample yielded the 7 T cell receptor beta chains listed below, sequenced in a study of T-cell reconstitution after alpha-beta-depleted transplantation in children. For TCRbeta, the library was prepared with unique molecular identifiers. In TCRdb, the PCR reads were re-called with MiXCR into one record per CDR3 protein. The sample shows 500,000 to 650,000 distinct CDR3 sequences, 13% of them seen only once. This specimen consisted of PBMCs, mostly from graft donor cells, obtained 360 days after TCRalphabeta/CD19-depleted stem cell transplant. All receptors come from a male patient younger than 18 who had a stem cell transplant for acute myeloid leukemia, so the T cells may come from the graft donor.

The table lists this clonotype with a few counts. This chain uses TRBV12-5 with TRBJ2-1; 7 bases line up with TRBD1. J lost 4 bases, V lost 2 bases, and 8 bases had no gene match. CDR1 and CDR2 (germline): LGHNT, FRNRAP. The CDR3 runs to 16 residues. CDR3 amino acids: CASGLPGQEAYNEQFF. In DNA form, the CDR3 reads TGTGCTAGTGGTTTGCCCGGACAGGAGGCGTACAATGAGCAGTTCTTC.

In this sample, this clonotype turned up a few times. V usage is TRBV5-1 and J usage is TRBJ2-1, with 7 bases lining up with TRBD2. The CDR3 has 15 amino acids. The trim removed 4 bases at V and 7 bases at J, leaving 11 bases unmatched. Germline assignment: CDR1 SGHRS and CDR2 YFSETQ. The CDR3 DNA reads TGCGCCAGCAGCCCCGGGGGGTTTTTCAGGAATGAGCAGTTCTTC. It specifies CASSPGGFFRNEQFF.

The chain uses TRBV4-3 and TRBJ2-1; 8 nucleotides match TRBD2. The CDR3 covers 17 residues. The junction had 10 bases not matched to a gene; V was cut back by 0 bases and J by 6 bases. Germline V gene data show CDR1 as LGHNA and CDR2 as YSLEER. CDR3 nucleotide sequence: TGCGCCAGCAGCCAAGATGGGGGACTAGTCCGTTCCAATGAGCAGTTCTTC. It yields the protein CASSQDGGLVRSNEQFF.

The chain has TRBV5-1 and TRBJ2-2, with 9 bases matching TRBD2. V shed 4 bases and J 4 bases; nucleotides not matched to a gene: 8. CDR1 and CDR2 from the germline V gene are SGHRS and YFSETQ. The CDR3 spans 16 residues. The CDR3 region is CASSPGLASGTGELFF. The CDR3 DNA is TGCGCCAGCAGCCCTGGACTAGCGTCGGGCACCGGGGAGCTGTTTTTT.

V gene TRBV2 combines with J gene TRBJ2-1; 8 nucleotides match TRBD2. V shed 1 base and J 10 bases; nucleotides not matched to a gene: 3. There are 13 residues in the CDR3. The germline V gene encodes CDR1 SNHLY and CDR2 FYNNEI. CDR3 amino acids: CASSEGTSGEQFF. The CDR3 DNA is TGTGCCAGCAGTGAAGGTACTAGCGGAGAGCAGTTCTTC.

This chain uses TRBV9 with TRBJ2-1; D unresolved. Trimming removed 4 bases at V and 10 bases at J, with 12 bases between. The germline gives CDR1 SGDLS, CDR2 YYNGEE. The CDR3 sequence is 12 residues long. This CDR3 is CASSREGREQFF. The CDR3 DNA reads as TGTGCCAGCAGCAGAGAAGGGCGGGAGCAGTTCTTC.

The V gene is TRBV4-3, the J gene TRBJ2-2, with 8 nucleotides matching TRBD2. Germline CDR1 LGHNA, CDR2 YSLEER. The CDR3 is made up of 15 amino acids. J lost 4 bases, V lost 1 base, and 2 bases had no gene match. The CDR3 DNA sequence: TGCGCCAGCAGCCAAGGCGGGGGGTCCACCGGGGAGCTGTTTTTT. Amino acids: CASSQGGGSTGELFF.